This T cell receptor beta chain was captured by sequencing in a study of human T cells and chemical hapten exposure (dated by TCRdb to the early 2020s). Broadly, across the study: For sensitization, 2% DPC in acetone was applied to a 2 cm by 2 cm area of upper inner arm skin. Throughout the approximately 25-week study period, patients were also given weekly therapeutic DPC doses on the scalp. Patch tests used Finn chambers with 0.01% DPC on the upper back, scored after 6 days by International Contact Dermatitis Research Group standards. The mostly female patient cohort included alopecia areata with under or over 50% scalp involvement, alopecia totalis and alopecia universalis. The libraries were sequenced as a pool, and the TCR yield per sample differed mostly because of small variations in library volumes within the pool. The study tracked peripheral blood TCR repertoire changes in vivo during primary and secondary sensitization to the hapten diphenylcyclopropenone (DPC) in alopecia patients. Patient blood was sampled pre-sensitization (week 0) and at 2, 6 and about 24 weeks after DPC sensitization. For TCR sequencing, blood came from 25 to 35 alopecia patients at anywhere from one to four time points (pre-sensitization, 2, 6 and 24 weeks).

Broader findings and caveats from the paper: The number of PT1 expanded TCRs positively correlated with patch test score, significant at thresholds 8, 16 and 32 but not 4. After repeated subsampling, changes were observed in the strength of the expansion versus patch-test correlation and in the threshold at which the correlation became significant. DPC sensitization did not change the number of TCRs with a frequency above 1 in 1000, and there was no evidence of changes in global repertoire structure. All patients had alopecia, a presumed autoimmune disease, so their immune response might differ from that of healthy individuals. Expanded TCRs formed significantly more large CDR3 similarity clusters than pre-sensitization or healthy control sets, consistent with antigen-driven responses.

From the cysteine up to the phenylalanine, the CDR3 has a length of 11 residues. Just the 33-base CDR3 DNA is kept, in frame starting at base 1. Trimming removed 8 bases from V and 9 bases from J, leaving 11 bases between the germline ends. Per the germline V gene, MNHEY is the CDR1 and SVGAGI is the CDR2. This clonotype showed up just a few times. Its antigen has not been determined. No clone much larger than this one lies a single base away; base qualities are absent. Libraries came from RACE. The reads were generated on a NextSeq 500. Library preparation attached unique molecular identifiers to individual cDNA molecules for quantitative, reproducible TCR counting. For every blood RNA sample, sequencing covered both the TCR alpha and TCR beta chains. As for the authors' bioinformatics: A median of roughly 98,000 TCRs per sample was observed, with a range of about 20,000 to 690,600. The Decombinator software suite was used to annotate the V, J and CDR3 of the TCR reads. For PS versus PT1 abundance plots, all samples were subsampled to the same number of TCRs (28,000). TCRs were defined as expanded if absent before sensitization and observed at least eight times at the 2-week time point. Through fastp at Q25 and MiXCR, TCRdb rebuilt clones from the public reads, retaining in-frame beta chains. Identical CDR3 proteins give one entry, which carries the most common genes and DNA. These V and J calls rely on TCRdb rather than the paper's analysis. Counted in this sample were about 85,000 distinct CDR3 sequences; about 8% of them appeared once. 2.6% of the sample rests with the top ten.

The time point label corresponds to: pre-sensitization, week 0. Sample treatment or condition, as interpreted from the label and publication: therapeutic diphenylcyclopropenone sensitization with weekly scalp DPC. Blood at each patch-test visit was drawn before the patch test was applied. Patients were considered eligible if aged 18 to 70, diagnosed with alopecia and deemed suitable for DPC therapy, and patients were excluded if pregnant. Total RNA was extracted from unfractionated whole blood collected in Tempus Blood RNA tubes. Here the chain combines TRBV6-5 and TRBJ2-4; no D gene call is confident. The sample here was whole blood, taken in connection with sensitization to the hapten diphenylcyclopropenone (DPC). This TCR was sampled from a man aged 40-49 years with alopecia areata. Some clones in this sample may be carry-over from other donors' samples. The DNA reads TGTGCCAGCCAGGAGAGAGGCATTCAGTACTTC. Protein translation: CASQERGIQYF.